Included here is one T cell receptor (beta chain) sequence, with context. The antigen remains unidentified. Methods used by the authors: Junction-only sequences produced by ImmunoSEQ had no quality scores, so filtering differed. Only in-frame clones appear in the TCRdb table, and some are missing; sequencing was by immunoSEQ multiplex PCR. V, J and clone size were drawn from that table, and D and trimming were deduced from the DNA. Altogether roughly 2.1 million clones are present, around 93% being singletons, with the ten largest covering around 1.7%. Selected positively for CCR7 and CD45RO-negative, naive CD8 cells excluded terminally differentiated effector memory CD45RA+ cells. This sample was included in a study of shared clonotypes between healthy human individuals. Regarding the study as a whole: The study generally estimated greater richness for naive than memory subsets. The generation probabilities recorded for non-shared clonotypes fell below those of clonotypes shared by all four donors.

V was pared by 7 bases and J by 1 base, with 19 bases between. This CDR3 has 17 residues. Germline lookup yields CDR1 LNHDA and CDR2 SQIVND (reference sequence). The chain couples TRBV19 to TRBJ2-2; perhaps TRBD2 as D (5 bases). Sequencing was carried out using naive CD8+ T cells from PBMCs. The receptor was derived from a man younger than 35 in good health. Some clones in this sample may be carry-over from other donors' samples. The CDR3 spells CASIPQYGLVNTGELFF. The CDR3 DNA sequence: TGTGCCAGTATCCCTCAGTACGGACTTGTGAACACCGGGGAGCTGTTTTTT. The variable domain in full, with the rest retrieved from reference TRBV19 and TRBJ2-2, is DGGITQSPKYLFRKEGQNVTLSCEQNLNHDAMYWYRQDPGQGLRLIYYSQIVNDFQKGDIAEGYSVSREKKESFPLTVTSAQKNPTAFYLCASIPQYGLVNTGELFFGEGSRLTVL.